This is a list of T cell receptor beta chains from one sample in a study of T cell repertoires in cytomegalovirus infection. These receptors' targets are unknown. Via MiXCR, TCRdb re-called the reads, giving one row per CDR3 protein. Found here are 750,000 to 900,000 distinct CDR3 sequences, almost 30% of them singletons; the top ten hold under 15%. The sequencing used cultured CD8+ T cells from PBMCs, collected from culture after CMV antigen stimulation. All receptors come from a human donor in good health (CMV status not recorded). Some clones in this sample may be carry-over from other donors' samples. Both conserved end residues are part of each CDR3. The D gene is left open where the match is weak. Some rows have no size entry. The others give once, few or many, or a class for an expanded clone.

J: TRBJ2-1; V: TRBV3-1; size: .; D: .; length: 16; CDR3: CASSQEGDWINNEQFF
J: TRBJ2-2; V: TRBV5-4; size: .; D: TRBD1; length: 15; CDR3: CASSFPGQFTGELFF
J: TRBJ2-7; V: TRBV5-3; size: .; D: .; length: 17; CDR3: CASSSQTGTIISYEQYF
J: TRBJ2-1; V: TRBV15; size: few; D: .; length: 15; CDR3: CATSRDGTLYNEQFF
J: TRBJ1-1; V: TRBV6-6; size: few; D: .; length: 13; CDR3: CASSAGKNTEAFF
J: TRBJ1-6; V: TRBV19; size: .; D: .; length: 17; CDR3: CASSHKAAPVYNSPLHF
J: TRBJ2-5; V: TRBV7-8; size: many; D: .; length: 15; CDR3: CASSLKPRGGETQYF
J: TRBJ1-1; V: TRBV4-2; size: .; D: TRBD1; length: 12; CDR3: CASSQTGSEAFF
J: TRBJ2-5; V: TRBV7-8; size: many; D: .; length: 14; CDR3: CASSSWTVQETQYF
J: TRBJ2-5; V: TRBV7-4; size: .; D: TRBD1; length: 16; CDR3: CASSSTGGEVGETQYF
J: TRBJ1-4; V: TRBV19; size: few; D: .; length: 15; CDR3: CASSPGQATNEKLFF
J: TRBJ2-5; V: TRBV7-4; size: .; D: TRBD1; length: 16; CDR3: CASSRQGNGVRETQYF
J: TRBJ2-5; V: TRBV3-1; size: .; D: .; length: 16; CDR3: CASSQGISTNQETQYF
J: TRBJ1-1; V: TRBV6-6; size: few; D: TRBD1; length: 16; CDR3: CASSGQGYYMNTEAFF
J: TRBJ1-1; V: TRBV7-9; size: .; D: .; length: 16; CDR3: CASSLDGQGTYTEAFF
J: TRBJ1-1; V: TRBV2; size: .; D: .; length: 12; CDR3: CASIDANTEAFF
J: TRBJ1-2; V: TRBV18; size: once; D: TRBD1; length: 16; CDR3: CASSPPTGTGISGYTF